A single count supports the clone carrying this TCR beta chain. The data belong to a study of cytomegalovirus exposure and HLA in healthy donors. PCR involved 60 Vbeta and 13 Jbeta primers. Profiling relied on immunoSEQ multiplex PCR, and the TCRdb table lists in-frame clones only, not all of them. Of 150,000 to 200,000 clones in the sample, 62% were seen once. CDR1 and CDR2 from the germline V gene are SGHDN and FVKESK. The ends were cut back, 4 bases at V and 0 bases at J, with 9 bases in the middle. This CDR3 has 15 amino acids. The chain combines TRBV14 with TRBJ2-2; D might be TRBD1 (5 bases). This clonotype was obtained from a man aged 40-50 years in good health and CMV-seronegative. Sequenced: PBMCs. CDR3 protein: CASSPPTANTGELFF. The CDR3 DNA reads as TGTGCCAGCAGCCCCCCGACAGCGAACACCGGGGAGCTGTTTTTT.